This T cell receptor (beta chain) was sequenced in a study of human T cells and chemical hapten exposure. Study details: Weekly scalp doses of diphenylcyclopropenone were given to patients during the approximately 23-week study. The study, taken as a whole, reports: More PT1 expanded TCRs went with higher patch test scores. Significantly more large CDR3 similarity clusters arose among expanded TCRs than among controls.

This clonotype was counted at least ten times. The antigen is unknown. During construction of the library, unique molecular identifiers were attached to individual cDNA molecules for quantitative, reproducible TCR counting. A single record per CDR3 protein comes from TCRdb applying MiXCR to the RACE reads. The sample lists roughly 60,000 distinct CDR3 sequences, about 7% occurring once. This sample's time point: pre-sensitization, week 0. The treatment is: therapeutic diphenylcyclopropenone sensitization with weekly scalp DPC. This clonotype was sampled from a woman in her 30s with alopecia areata. Some clones in this sample may be carry-over from other donors' samples. Source: whole blood, taken in connection with sensitization to the hapten diphenylcyclopropenone (DPC).

CDR3 sequence reads: CASSQDHGGGAQTQYF. In DNA form, the CDR3 reads TGTGCCAGCAGCCAAGATCATGGCGGGGGGGCACAGACGCAGTATTTT. This chain uses TRBV4-2 with TRBJ2-3; 9 bases map to TRBD2. The CDR3 is 16 residues long. The germline V gene encodes CDR1 LGHNA and CDR2 YNFKEQ. V was clipped by 0 bases and J by 9 bases; unmatched bases: 10.